This TCR beta chain was retrieved from a study of CD8 T cells in Susac syndrome (dated by TCRdb to about 2019). Background for the entire study: Of the Susac syndrome patients who were sequenced, six had clinically active disease and eight were in clinical remission. At blood withdrawal, Susac syndrome patients were either therapy-naive, taking corticosteroids (in some cases with IVIg as well), or taking IVIg alone. Whether CD8+ T cell activation and differentiation in Susac syndrome was antigen driven was tested using repertoire sequencing.

Overall study outcomes, separate from this receptor: The CD4+ T cell repertoire of patients with Susac syndrome showed no detectable clonal expansion. The study acknowledged that relatively few individuals were included in the TCR sequencing and HLA analysis.

RNA was extracted with the RNeasy kit and about 0.5 to 1 ug was reverse transcribed using random hexamers. TCR beta CDR3 regions were amplified with the immunoSEQ multiplex PCR assay covering 54 Vbeta and 13 Jbeta segments. PCR amplification bias was corrected by using a synthetic template baseline for primer optimization and computational correction. On the study's bioinformatics: Reads were annotated to V, D and J genes per IMGT and analyzed with immunoSEQ Analyzer, keeping only productive sequences. Clonality was calculated as one minus the Shannon entropy normalized by log2 of the number of productive unique sequences. Public and private clones were assessed among the 100 most prevalent clones of each patient and control. Clones were defined as Susac-specific if absent from the healthy and MS cohorts, from roughly 1,100 published viral clones and from other ImmuneACCESS disease sequences. Starting from the raw public reads, TCRdb applied fastp trimming at Q25, assembled clones with MiXCR and retained in-frame beta chains. One record per CDR3 amino acid sequence lists the most common genes and DNA. TCRdb, rather than the study authors, made the V and J calls. The sample table shows under 200,000 distinct CDR3 sequences, and 91% are seen once. Jointly, the top ten make up about 0.1% of the sample.

From V the trimming removes 9 bases and from J it removes 4 bases, while the gene matches leave 9 bases of the junction unaccounted for. The CDR3 goes from the cysteine to the phenylalanine over 14 residues. The sequence is cut down to CDR3 DNA, 42 bases in frame from base 1. Sequences ENHRY (CDR1) and SYGVKD (CDR2) are obtained from the germline V gene. A note on this clonotype: The antigen it recognizes is unknown. Base qualities are not provided; no much larger clone lies one nucleotide away.

Peripheral blood CD8+ and CD4+ T cells from healthy donors, Susac syndrome patients and multiple sclerosis patients were profiled by high-throughput TCR beta sequencing. The Susac syndrome patients fulfilled recently defined diagnostic criteria for definite or probable disease. Bulk CD8+ and CD4+ T cells were purified magnetically by negative isolation, whereas CD8+ TEMRA cells were enriched by FACS. Blood was collected in EDTA tubes and processed within 24 hours, with PBMCs isolated through density gradient centrifugation. PBMCs intended for TCR sequencing were cryopreserved in liquid nitrogen and thawed later in a water bath at 37 degrees C. A purity of at least 90% was achieved for sorted or isolated CD4+, CD8+ and CD8+ TEMRA cells.

The TCR comes from a human donor with Susac syndrome. Sequencing was performed on CD4+ T cells from PBMCs. The rearrangement joined TRBV10-3 to TRBJ2-7, with TRBD1 matching 10 junction bases. The DNA sequence follows: TGTGCCATTTCCCCGGGACAGGGGAGTTACGAGCAGTACTTC. Its protein product is CAISPGQGSYEQYF.